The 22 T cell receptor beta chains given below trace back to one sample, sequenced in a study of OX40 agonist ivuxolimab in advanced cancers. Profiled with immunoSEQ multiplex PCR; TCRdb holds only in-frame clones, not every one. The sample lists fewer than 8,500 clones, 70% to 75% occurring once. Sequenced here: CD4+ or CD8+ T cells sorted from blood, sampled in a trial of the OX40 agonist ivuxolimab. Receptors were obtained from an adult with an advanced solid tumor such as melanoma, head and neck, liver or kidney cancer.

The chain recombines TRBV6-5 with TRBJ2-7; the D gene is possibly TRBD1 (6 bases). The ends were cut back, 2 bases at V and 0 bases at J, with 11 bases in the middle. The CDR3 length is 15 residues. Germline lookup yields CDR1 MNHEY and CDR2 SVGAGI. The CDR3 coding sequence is TGTGCCAGCAGTTACGCCGAGGACAGCTCCTACGAGCAGTACTTC. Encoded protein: CASSYAEDSSYEQYF.

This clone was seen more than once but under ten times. CDR3 protein: CASRAIEAFF. The CDR3 DNA reads TGTGCCAGCAGGGCAATTGAAGCTTTCTTT. The J gene is TRBJ1-1, the V gene TRBV6-6; D is undetermined. This CDR3 has 10 residues. Germline V gene data show CDR1 as MNHNY and CDR2 as SVGAGI (reference sequence). V lost 6 bases to trimming and J lost 7 bases, with 6 bases between them.

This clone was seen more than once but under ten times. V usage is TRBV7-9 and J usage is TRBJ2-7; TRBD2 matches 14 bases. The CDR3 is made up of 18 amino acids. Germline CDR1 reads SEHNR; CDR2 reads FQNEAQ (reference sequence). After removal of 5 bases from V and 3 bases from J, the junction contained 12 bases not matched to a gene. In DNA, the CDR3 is TGTGCCAGCAGCCCATCGGGACTAGCGGGGGTTTCCCTCTACGAGCAGTACTTC. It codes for CASSPSGLAGVSLYEQYF.

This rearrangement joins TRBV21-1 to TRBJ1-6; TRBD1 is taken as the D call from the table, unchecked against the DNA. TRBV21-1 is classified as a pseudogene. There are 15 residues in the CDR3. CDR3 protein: CASSKGRVYNSPLHF. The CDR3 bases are TGTGCCAGCAGCAAAGGCAGGGTGTATAATTCACCCCTCCACTTT.

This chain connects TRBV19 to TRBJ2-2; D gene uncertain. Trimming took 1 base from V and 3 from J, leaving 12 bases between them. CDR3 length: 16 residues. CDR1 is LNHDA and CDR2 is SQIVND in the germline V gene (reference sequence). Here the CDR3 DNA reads TGTGCCAGTAGTATAGGGTGGGCCCTACACACCGGGGAGCTGTTTTTT. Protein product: CASSIGWALHTGELFF.

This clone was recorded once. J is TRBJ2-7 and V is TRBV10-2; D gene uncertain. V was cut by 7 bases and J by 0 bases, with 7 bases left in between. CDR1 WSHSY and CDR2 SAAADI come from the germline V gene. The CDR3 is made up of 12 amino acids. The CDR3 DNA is TGCGCCAGCAACCCCGACTCCTACGAGCAGTACTTC. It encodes CASNPDSYEQYF.

CDR3 in DNA: TGCGCCAGCAGCCAAGAGCCAGGATCTAATTCACCCCTCCACTTT. It encodes CASSQEPGSNSPLHF. The chain uses TRBV4-1 and TRBJ1-6; D is uncertain. The CDR3 runs 15 residues. V was trimmed by 0 bases and J by 6 bases, leaving 9 bases between them. Germline V lookup: CDR1 MGHRA, CDR2 YSYEKL.

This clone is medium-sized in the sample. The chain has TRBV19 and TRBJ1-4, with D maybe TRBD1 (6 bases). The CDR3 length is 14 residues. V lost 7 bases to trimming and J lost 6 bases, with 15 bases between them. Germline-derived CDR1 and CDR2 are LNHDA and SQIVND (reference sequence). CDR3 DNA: TGTGCCAGTAAAACAGGGTCCGAGTATGAAAAACTGTTTTTT. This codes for CASKTGSEYEKLFF.

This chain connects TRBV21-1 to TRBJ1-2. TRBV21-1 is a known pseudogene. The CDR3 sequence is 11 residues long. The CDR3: CASRGCHGYTF. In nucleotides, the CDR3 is TGTGCCAGCAGAGGTTGCCATGGCTACACCTTC.

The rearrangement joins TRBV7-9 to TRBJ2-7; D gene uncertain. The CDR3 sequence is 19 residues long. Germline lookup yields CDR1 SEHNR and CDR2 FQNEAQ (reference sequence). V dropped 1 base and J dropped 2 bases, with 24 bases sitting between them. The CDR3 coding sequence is TGTGCCAGCAGCTTAGGGGAAAATTTCGCGACATTACCTACCTACGAGCAGTACTTC. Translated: CASSLGENFATLPTYEQYF.

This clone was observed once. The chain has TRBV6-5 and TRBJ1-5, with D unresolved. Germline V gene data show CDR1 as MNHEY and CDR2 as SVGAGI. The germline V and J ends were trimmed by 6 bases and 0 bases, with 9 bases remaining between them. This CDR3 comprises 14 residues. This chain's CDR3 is CASREGYSNQPQHF. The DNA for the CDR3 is TGTGCCAGCAGAGAAGGGTATAGCAATCAGCCCCAGCATTTT.

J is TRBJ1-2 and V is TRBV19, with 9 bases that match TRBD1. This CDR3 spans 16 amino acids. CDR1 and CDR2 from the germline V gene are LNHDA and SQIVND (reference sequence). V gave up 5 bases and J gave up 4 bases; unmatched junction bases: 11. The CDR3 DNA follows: TGTGCCAGTAGTCTCCGGGAGGACAGGGGATTCTATGGCTACACCTTC. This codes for CASSLREDRGFYGYTF. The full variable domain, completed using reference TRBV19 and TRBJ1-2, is DGGITQSPKYLFRKEGQNVTLSCEQNLNHDAMYWYRQDPGQGLRLIYYSQIVNDFQKGDIAEGYSVSREKKESFPLTVTSAQKNPTAFYLCASSLREDRGFYGYTFGSGTRLTVV.

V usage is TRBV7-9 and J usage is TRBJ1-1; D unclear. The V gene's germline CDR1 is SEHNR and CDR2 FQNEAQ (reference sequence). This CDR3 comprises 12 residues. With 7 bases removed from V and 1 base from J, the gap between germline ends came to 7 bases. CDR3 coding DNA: TGTGCCAGCACCCCCGAGAACACTGAAGCTTTCTTT. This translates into CASTPENTEAFF.

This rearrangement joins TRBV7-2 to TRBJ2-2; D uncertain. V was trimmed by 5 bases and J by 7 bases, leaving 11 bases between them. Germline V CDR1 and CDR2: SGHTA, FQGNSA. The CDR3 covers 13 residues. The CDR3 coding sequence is TGTGCCAGCAGCAAGGGCCCAGACGGGGAGCTGTTTTTT. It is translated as CASSKGPDGELFF. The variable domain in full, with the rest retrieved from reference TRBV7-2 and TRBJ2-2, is GAGVSQSPSNKVTEKGKDVELRCDPISGHTALYWYRQSLGQGLEFLIYFQGNSAPDKSGLPSDRFSAERTGGSVSTLTIQRTQQEDSAVYLCASSKGPDGELFFGEGSRLTVL.

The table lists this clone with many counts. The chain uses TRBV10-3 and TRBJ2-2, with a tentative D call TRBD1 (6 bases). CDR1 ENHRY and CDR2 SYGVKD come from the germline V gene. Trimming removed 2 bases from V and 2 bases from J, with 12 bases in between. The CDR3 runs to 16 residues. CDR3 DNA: TGTGCCATCAGTGAGATTTGGGGGCCCAACACCGGGGAGCTGTTTTTT. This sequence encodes CAISEIWGPNTGELFF.

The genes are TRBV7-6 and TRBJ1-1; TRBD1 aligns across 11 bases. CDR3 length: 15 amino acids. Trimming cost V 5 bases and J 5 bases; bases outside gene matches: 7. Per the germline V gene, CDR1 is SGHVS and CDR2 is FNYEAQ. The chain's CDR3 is CASSGRTGGLTEAFF. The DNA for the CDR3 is TGTGCCAGCAGCGGTCGGACAGGGGGCTTGACTGAAGCTTTCTTT. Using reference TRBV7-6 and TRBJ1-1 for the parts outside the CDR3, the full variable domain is GAGVSQSPRYKVTKRGQDVALRCDPISGHVSLYWYRQALGQGPEFLTYFNYEAQQDKSGLPNDRFSAERPEGSISTLTIQRTEQRDSAMYRCASSGRTGGLTEAFFGQGTRLTVV.

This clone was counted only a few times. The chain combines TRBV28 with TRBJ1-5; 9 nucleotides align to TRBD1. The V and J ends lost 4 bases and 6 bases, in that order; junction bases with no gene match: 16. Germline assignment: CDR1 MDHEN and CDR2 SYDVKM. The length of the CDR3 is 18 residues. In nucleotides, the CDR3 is TGTGCCAGCAGTTCCCACCCGCTGGGACAGGGCCCCGGTCAGCCCCAGCATTTT. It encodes CASSSHPLGQGPGQPQHF.

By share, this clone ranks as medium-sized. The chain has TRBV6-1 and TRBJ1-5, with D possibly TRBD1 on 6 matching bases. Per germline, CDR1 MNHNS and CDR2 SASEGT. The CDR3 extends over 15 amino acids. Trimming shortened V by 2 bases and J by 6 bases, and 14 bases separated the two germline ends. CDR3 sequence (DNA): TGTGCCAGCAGTGAAATTTCGGAGGGGGTTCAGCCCCAGCATTTT. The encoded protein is CASSEISEGVQPQHF.

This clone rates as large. This chain's CDR3 is CASSLGSSGNTIYF. The CDR3 region has the DNA TGCGCCAGCAGCTTGGGGAGCTCTGGAAACACCATATATTTT. The rearrangement uses TRBV5-1 and TRBJ1-3, with D uncertain. V lost 0 bases and J lost 0, with 4 bases in between. The CDR3 is made up of 14 amino acids. Germline CDR1 is SGHRS and CDR2 is YFSETQ.

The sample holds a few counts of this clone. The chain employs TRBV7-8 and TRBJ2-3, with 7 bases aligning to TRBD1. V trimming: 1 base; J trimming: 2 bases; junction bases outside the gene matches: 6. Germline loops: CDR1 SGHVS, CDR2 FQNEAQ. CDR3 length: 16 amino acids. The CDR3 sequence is CASSLGFGQDTDTQYF. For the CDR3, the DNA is TGTGCCAGCAGCTTAGGTTTTGGACAGGACACAGATACGCAGTATTTT.

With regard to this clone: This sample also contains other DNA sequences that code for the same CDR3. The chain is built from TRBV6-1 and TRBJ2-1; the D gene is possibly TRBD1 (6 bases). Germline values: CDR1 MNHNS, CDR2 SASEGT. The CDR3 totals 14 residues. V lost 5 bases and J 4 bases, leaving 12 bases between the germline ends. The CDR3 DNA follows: TGTGCCAGCAGTCCAAGGGACACTTACAATGAGCAGTTCTTC. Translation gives CASSPRDTYNEQFF.

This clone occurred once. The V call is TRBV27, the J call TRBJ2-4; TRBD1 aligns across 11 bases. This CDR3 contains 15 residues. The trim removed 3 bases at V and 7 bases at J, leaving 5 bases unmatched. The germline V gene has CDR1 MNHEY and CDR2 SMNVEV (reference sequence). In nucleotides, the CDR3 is TGTGCCAGCAGTTTCCGGGGACAGGGGGTTAACATTCAGTACTTC. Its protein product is CASSFRGQGVNIQYF.